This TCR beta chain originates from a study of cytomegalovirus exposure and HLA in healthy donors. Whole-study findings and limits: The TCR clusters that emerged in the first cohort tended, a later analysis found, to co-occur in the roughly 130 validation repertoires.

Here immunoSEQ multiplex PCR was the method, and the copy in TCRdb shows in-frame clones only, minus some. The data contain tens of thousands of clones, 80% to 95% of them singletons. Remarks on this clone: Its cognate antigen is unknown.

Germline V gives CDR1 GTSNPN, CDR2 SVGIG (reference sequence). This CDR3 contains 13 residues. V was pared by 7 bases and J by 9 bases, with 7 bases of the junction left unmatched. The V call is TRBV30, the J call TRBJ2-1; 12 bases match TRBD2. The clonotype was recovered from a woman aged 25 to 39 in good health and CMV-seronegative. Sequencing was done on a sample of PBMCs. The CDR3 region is CAFRLAGVSEQFF. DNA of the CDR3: TGTGCCTTCCGACTAGCGGGAGTGAGTGAGCAGTTCTTC.